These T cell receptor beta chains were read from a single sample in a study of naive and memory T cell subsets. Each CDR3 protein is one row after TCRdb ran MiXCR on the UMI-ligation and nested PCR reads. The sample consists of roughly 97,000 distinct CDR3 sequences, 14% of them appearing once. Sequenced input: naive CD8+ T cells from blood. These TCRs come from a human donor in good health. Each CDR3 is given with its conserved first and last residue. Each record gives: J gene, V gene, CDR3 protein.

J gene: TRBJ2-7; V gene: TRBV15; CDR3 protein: CATSRVTGSYEQYF
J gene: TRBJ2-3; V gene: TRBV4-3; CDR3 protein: CASSQGSWIGDTQYF
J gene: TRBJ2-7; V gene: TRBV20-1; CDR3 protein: CSAAPGQSTSYEQYF
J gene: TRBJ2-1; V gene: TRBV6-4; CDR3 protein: CASSLESARPHEQFF
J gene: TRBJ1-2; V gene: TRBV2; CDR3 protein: CASSEAIPGDNGDYGYTF
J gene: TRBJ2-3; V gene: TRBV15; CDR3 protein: CATSRGWDSFIGQYF
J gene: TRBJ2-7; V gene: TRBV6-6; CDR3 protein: CATNPGQGDEQYF
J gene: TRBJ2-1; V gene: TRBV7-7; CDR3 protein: CASSSGGSSYNEQFF
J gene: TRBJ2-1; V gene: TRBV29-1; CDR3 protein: CSVGTSGRGNEQFF
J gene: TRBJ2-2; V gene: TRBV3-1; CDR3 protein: CASRDFPGNTGELFF
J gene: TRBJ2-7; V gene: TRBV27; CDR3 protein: CASSTTPSIEQYF
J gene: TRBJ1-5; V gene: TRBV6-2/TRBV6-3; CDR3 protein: CASSYGQGGNQPQHF
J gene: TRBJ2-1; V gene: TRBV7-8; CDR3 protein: CASSTPGTKSFDEQFF
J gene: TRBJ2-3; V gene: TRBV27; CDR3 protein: CASRLLPTSGNTDTQYF
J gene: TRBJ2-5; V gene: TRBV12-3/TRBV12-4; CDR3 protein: CASSQSRGETQYF
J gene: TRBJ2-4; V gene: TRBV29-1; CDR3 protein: CSHGDSKNIQYF
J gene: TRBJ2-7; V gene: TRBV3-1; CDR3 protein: CASSQGLAELSYEQYF
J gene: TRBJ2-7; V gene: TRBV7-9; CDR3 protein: CASSPPGYEQYF
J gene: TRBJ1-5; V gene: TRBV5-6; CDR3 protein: CASSLALGVSNQPQHF
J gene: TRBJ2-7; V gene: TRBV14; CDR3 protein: CASSQGTKEQYF
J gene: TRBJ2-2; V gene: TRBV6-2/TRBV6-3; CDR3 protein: CASSYSSEKNTGELFF
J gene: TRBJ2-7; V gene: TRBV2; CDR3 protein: CASSYGQGTYEQYF
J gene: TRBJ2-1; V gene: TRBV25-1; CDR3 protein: CASSESGEQFF
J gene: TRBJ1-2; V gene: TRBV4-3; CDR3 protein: CASSQATGTNYGYTF
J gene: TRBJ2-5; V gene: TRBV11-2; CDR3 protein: CASTPPDTGLGKTQYF
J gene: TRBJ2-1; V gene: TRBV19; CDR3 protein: CASSISSGGSLSYNEQFF
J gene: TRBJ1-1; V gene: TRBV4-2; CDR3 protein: CASSQGVGAFF
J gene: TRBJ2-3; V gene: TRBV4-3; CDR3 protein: CASSQDRAGTDTQYF
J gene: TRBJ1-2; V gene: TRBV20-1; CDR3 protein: CSAVTREPTGEILYGYTF
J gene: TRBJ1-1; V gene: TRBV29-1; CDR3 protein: CSAIPEGTEAFF
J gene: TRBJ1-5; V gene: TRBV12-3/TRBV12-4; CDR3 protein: CASSPDLTQPQHF
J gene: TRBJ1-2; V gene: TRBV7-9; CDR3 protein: CASSFSGTNYGYTF
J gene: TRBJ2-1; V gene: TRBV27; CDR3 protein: CASSLGGGLYNEQFF
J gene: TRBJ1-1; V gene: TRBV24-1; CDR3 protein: CATSRKGSEAFF
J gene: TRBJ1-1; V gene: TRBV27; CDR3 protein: CASSSRPSNTEAFF
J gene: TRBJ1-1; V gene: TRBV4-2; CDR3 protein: CASSQDTQANTEAFF
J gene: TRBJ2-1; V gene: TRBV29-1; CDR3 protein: CSVDMPGPYNEQFF
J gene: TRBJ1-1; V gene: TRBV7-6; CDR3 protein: CASSLEPGARTEAFF
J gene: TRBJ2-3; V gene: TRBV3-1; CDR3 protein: CASTPRASLGTDTQYF
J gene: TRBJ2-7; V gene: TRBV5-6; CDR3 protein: CASSPSGSEQYF
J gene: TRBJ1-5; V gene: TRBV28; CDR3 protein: CASSSDRGQPQHF
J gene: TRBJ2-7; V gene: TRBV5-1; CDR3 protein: CASSLSPSYEQYF
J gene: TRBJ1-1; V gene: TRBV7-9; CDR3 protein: CASSLPLNTEAFF